The rows below give T cell receptor beta chains drawn from one sample of a study of response to subunit inactivated influenza vaccine. MiXCR, run by TCRdb on the RT-PCR reads, gives a single entry per CDR3 protein. The data contain 650,000 to 700,000 distinct CDR3 sequences, roughly 14% of them singletons. Material: PBMCs from blood, obtained 11 to 12 days after vaccination. Every receptor here comes from a man in his forties or fifties who received an inactivated influenza vaccine. The CDR3 runs from the conserved cysteine through the conserved F or W. A D gene is named only where the DNA matches it firmly. For some rows the clone size is stated as once, few or many, or as a class when expanded; others skip it.

>-|TRBJ2-4|TRBV12-3/TRBV12-4|TRBD1
CASTSWDSKNIQYF
TGTGCCAGCACCAGCTGGGACAGCAAAAACATTCAGTACTTC
>few|TRBJ2-5|TRBV6-2/TRBV6-3|-
CASSYQDPRVETQYF
TGTGCCAGCAGTTACCAGGACCCACGGGTCGAGACCCAGTACTTC
>many|TRBJ2-3|TRBV19|-
CASSRDFRTDTQYF
TGTGCCAGTAGTCGGGACTTCCGCACAGATACGCAGTATTTT
>-|TRBJ2-1|TRBV5-1|TRBD2
CASSSGLVGNEQFF
TGCGCCAGCAGCTCGGGACTAGTGGGGAATGAGCAGTTCTTC
>few|TRBJ2-5|TRBV6-2/TRBV6-3|TRBD2
CACKPSGATGTQYF
TGTGCCTGTAAACCTAGCGGGGCCACGGGGACCCAGTACTTC
>-|TRBJ2-5|TRBV29-1|-
CSVEGRPQYF
TGCAGCGTTGAGGGCCGTCCCCAGTACTTC
>-|TRBJ1-3|TRBV6-5|-
CASSYSEGGNTIYF
TGTGCCAGCAGTTACTCAGAGGGTGGAAACACCATATATTTT
>-|TRBJ2-7|TRBV7-2|TRBD2
CASSLRGTSGYEQYF
TGTGCCAGCAGCTTGAGGGGGACTAGCGGTTACGAGCAGTACTTC
>few|TRBJ2-1|TRBV4-3|-
CASSQSRGFYNEQFF
TGCGCCAGCAGCCAAAGTAGGGGGTTCTACAATGAGCAGTTCTTC
>few|TRBJ2-1|TRBV5-1|-
CASSLGVPSGEQFF
TGCGCCAGCAGCTTGGGCGTCCCGAGCGGTGAGCAGTTCTTC
>few|TRBJ2-6|TRBV14|-
CASYDSSGANVLTF
TGTGCCAGCTACGACAGCTCTGGGGCCAACGTCCTGACTTTC
>few|TRBJ1-1|TRBV15|-
CATSRGGVNTEAFF
TGTGCCACCAGCAGAGGAGGGGTGAACACTGAAGCTTTCTTT
>-|TRBJ2-1|TRBV29-1|-
CSAYQQGIRGNEQFF
TGCAGCGCTTACCAGCAGGGGATTCGCGGCAATGAGCAGTTCTTC
>few|TRBJ1-1|TRBV2|-
CASSGTGRTEAFF
TGTGCCAGCAGTGGTACAGGGAGGACTGAAGCTTTCTTT
>-|TRBJ2-3|TRBV12-3/TRBV12-4|TRBD2
CASSTGLISTDTQYF
TGTGCCAGCAGTACGGGACTAATTAGCACAGATACGCAGTATTTT
>-|TRBJ2-5|TRBV6-5|-
CASSYAARGETQYF
TGTGCCAGCAGTTACGCTGCCCGGGGAGAGACCCAGTACTTC
>-|TRBJ2-5|TRBV6-5|TRBD2
CASSLRTSGGQETQYF
TGTGCCAGCAGTCTACGGACTAGCGGGGGACAAGAGACCCAGTACTTC
>-|TRBJ1-5|TRBV24-1|-
CATRGDGAQPQHF
TGTGCCACCAGGGGGGACGGAGCTCAGCCCCAGCATTTT
>many|TRBJ2-1|TRBV9|-
CASSDYNSYNEQFF
TGTGCCAGCAGCGACTATAACTCCTACAATGAGCAGTTCTTC
>-|TRBJ2-5|TRBV3-1|-
CASSQVFTTQYF
TGTGCCAGCAGCCAAGTGTTCACAACCCAGTACTTC
>few|TRBJ1-6|TRBV4-1|-
CASSQLKASYLQGVYNSPLHF
TGCGCCAGCAGCCAACTAAAGGCATCCTACCTTCAGGGTGTATATAATTCACCCCTCCACTTT
>few|TRBJ1-1|TRBV3-1|-
CASSQTGMNTEAFF
TGTGCCAGCAGCCAGACCGGAATGAACACTGAAGCTTTCTTT
>few|TRBJ2-1|TRBV6-2/TRBV6-3|TRBD2
CASSARAGGRGNEQFF
TGTGCCAGCAGTGCTAGAGCGGGAGGTCGAGGCAATGAGCAGTTCTTC
>-|TRBJ1-5|TRBV6-2/TRBV6-3|-
CASSSTGFVYSNQPQHF
TGTGCCAGCAGTTCAACAGGGTTTGTTTATAGCAATCAGCCCCAGCATTTT
>-|TRBJ2-1|TRBV24-1|-
CATSPSPQVWGDNEQFF
TGTGCCACCAGTCCCTCCCCGCAGGTGTGGGGAGACAATGAGCAGTTCTTC
>-|TRBJ2-7|TRBV7-6|TRBD1
CASSAGQGPFSSYEQYF
TGTGCCAGCAGCGCCGGACAGGGCCCCTTTAGCTCCTACGAGCAGTACTTC
>many|TRBJ1-1|TRBV7-2|-
CASSLQQGNTEAFF
TGTGCCAGCAGCTTGCAACAGGGGAACACTGAAGCTTTCTTT
>-|TRBJ2-7|TRBV28|-
CASRVRQAFSYEQYF
TGTGCCAGCAGGGTAAGACAGGCATTCTCCTACGAGCAGTACTTC
>many|TRBJ2-5|TRBV12-3/TRBV12-4|TRBD1
CASSLGQGAVETQYF
TGTGCCAGCAGTTTAGGCCAGGGGGCCGTCGAGACCCAGTACTTC
>few|TRBJ2-3|TRBV7-2|-
CASQNAPTDTQYF
TGTGCCAGCCAGAACGCCCCCACAGATACGCAGTATTTT
>-|TRBJ1-1|TRBV15|-
CATSTKTANTEAFF
TGTGCCACCAGCACCAAGACAGCGAACACTGAAGCTTTCTTT
>few|TRBJ2-3|TRBV20-1|-
CSATKRVRFDTDTQYF
TGCAGTGCCACAAAAAGAGTACGCTTTGACACAGATACGCAGTATTTT
>-|TRBJ1-4|TRBV29-1|-
CSVQENREKLFF
TGCAGCGTCCAAGAGAACAGAGAAAAACTGTTTTTT
>many|TRBJ1-2|TRBV20-1|-
CSAREGAYTF
TGCAGTGCTAGAGAGGGTGCCTACACCTTC
>-|TRBJ2-1|TRBV27|-
CASSSAGSYNEQFF
TGTGCCAGCAGTTCTGCAGGCTCCTACAATGAGCAGTTCTTC
>-|TRBJ2-5|TRBV4-1|TRBD1
CASSQGTGGREETQYF
TGCGCCAGCAGCCAAGGAACAGGGGGAAGGGAAGAGACCCAGTACTTC
>many|TRBJ2-7|TRBV6-1|-
CASSDDRTPYEQYF
TGTGCCAGCAGTGACGACAGGACCCCCTACGAGCAGTACTTC